The 9 T cell receptor beta chains below were found in one sample sequenced in a study of cytomegalovirus exposure and HLA in healthy donors (dated 2017 in TCRdb). The library was produced with the immunoSEQ multiplex PCR assay. For the multiplex PCR, a mixture combining 60 forward primers for TCR Vbeta segments and 13 reverse primers for TCR Jbeta segments was used. The table was pulled from immuneACCESS by TCRdb, which kept in-frame rearrangements only. Such tables lose some clones; where checked, under half of the loss comes from unresolved V genes, and the rest has no known cause. The sample records 150,000 or so clones, around 79% of which are singletons. The ten largest clones add up to approximately 2.8% of the sample. Sequencing was carried out using PBMCs. The receptors stem from a man aged 18 to 35 in good health and CMV-seronegative.

This clone was detected only a few times. V gene TRBV2 combines with J gene TRBJ1-2; 7 bases are a match to TRBD1. CDR1 is SNHLY and CDR2 is FYNNEI in the germline V gene. V was clipped by 3 bases and J by 12 bases; unmatched bases: 10. The CDR3 sequence is 13 residues long. CDR3 protein: CASSDRDRSWHTF. The DNA for the CDR3 is TGTGCCAGCAGTGACCGGGACAGAAGTTGGCACACCTTC.

The rearrangement joins TRBV6-5 to TRBJ1-1, with 9 nucleotides matching TRBD1. V trimming: 2 bases; J trimming: 5 bases; junction bases outside the gene matches: 6. This CDR3 is 15 amino acids long. Germline CDR1 reads MNHEY; CDR2 reads SVGAGI. The CDR3, as DNA: TGTGCCAGCAGTTACGGGGGGACAGGGAGAACTGAAGCTTTCTTT. Translation gives CASSYGGTGRTEAFF.

The chain employs TRBV5-4 and TRBJ1-2, with D maybe TRBD1 (5 bases). The CDR3 runs 18 residues. Germline CDR1 is SGHNT and CDR2 is YYREEE (reference sequence). V was clipped by 3 bases and J by 1 base, with 22 bases between them. CDR3 loop: CASSSIWQGASVNYGYTF. The CDR3 coding sequence is TGTGCCAGCAGCTCTATCTGGCAGGGCGCTTCTGTTAACTATGGCTACACCTTC.

The chain joins TRBV18 to TRBJ2-7; D might be TRBD2 (5 bases). Trimming stripped 0 bases from V and 2 bases from J, with 11 bases between. The CDR3 has 15 residues. Germline CDR1 is KGHSH and CDR2 is LQKENI. CDR3 nucleotide sequence: TGTGCCAGCTCACCACCGGACTCCCACGCCTACGAGCAGTACTTC. Amino acid sequence: CASSPPDSHAYEQYF.

The CDR3 here is CASRRDRDGSNQPQHF. The CDR3 coding sequence is TGTGCCAGCAGACGGGACAGGGATGGGAGCAATCAGCCCCAGCATTTT. The chain has TRBV7-8 and TRBJ1-5; 9 nucleotides agree with TRBD1. V trimming: 6 bases; J trimming: 1 base; junction bases outside the gene matches: 7. This CDR3 is built from 16 residues. The germline V gene has CDR1 SGHVS and CDR2 FQNEAQ.

The V gene is TRBV27, the J gene TRBJ1-1; 9 bases match TRBD1. CDR1 MNHEY and CDR2 SMNVEV come from the germline V gene (reference sequence). CDR3 size: 16 residues. V lost 7 bases and J lost 5; bases outside the gene matches: 14. The CDR3 reads CASTPSLGTGITEAFF. The CDR3 DNA reads TGTGCCAGCACCCCCTCTCTTGGGACAGGGATTACTGAAGCTTTCTTT.

The V and J genes are TRBV27 and TRBJ2-5; 9 positions agree with TRBD2. The trim removed 2 bases at V and 7 bases at J, leaving 14 bases unmatched. CDR3 length: 17 amino acids. Germline assignment: CDR1 MNHEY and CDR2 SMNVEV (reference sequence). CDR3 sequence: CASSLMAAGGGGGTQYF. The CDR3 nucleotides are TGTGCCAGCAGTTTAATGGCAGCGGGGGGCGGCGGGGGGACCCAGTACTTC.

The rearrangement links TRBV5-1 to TRBJ2-5; TRBD2 agrees at 13 bases. Losses at the gene ends were 2 bases for V and 5 bases for J; bases not matched to a gene: 9. Germline V gene sequence: CDR1 SGHRS, CDR2 YFSETQ. The CDR3 has 17 residues. DNA of the CDR3: TGCGCCAGCAGCTTAAGGACTAGCGGGGGCCTGGTGGAGACCCAGTACTTC. Its translation is CASSLRTSGGLVETQYF.

The chain links TRBV14 to TRBJ2-7; 8 nucleotides line up with TRBD1. In germline, CDR1 is SGHDN, CDR2 FVKESK. The V segment lost 4 bases and the J segment 7 bases; nucleotides outside the gene matches: 6. CDR3 length equals 13 residues. CDR3 amino acids: CASSRQGAGEQYF. As DNA, the CDR3 is TGTGCCAGCAGCCGGCAGGGGGCAGGGGAGCAGTACTTC. The entire variable domain, with the rest obtained from reference TRBV14 and TRBJ2-7, is as follows: EAGVTQFPSHSVIEKGQTVTLRCDPISGHDNLYWYRRVMGKEIKFLLHFVKESKQDESGMPNNRFLAERTGGTYSTLKVQPAELEDSGVYFCASSRQGAGEQYFGPGTRLTVT.